This TCR beta chain was observed in a study of regulatory T cells in long-lasting Graves disease. Investigators prepared the TCR beta libraries by applying iRepertoire HTBI primers and Arm-PCR of CDR3 regions. Using its own MiXCR run on the multiplex PCR reads, TCRdb lists one record per CDR3 protein. The sample lists 520,000 or so distinct CDR3 sequences, about 12% seen once, with about 8.3% in the top ten. Indicated time point: newly diagnosed GD, antithyroid drugs for less than 3 months. There was RNA extracted from PBMCs, and the TCR library was made from it. V shed 4 bases, J shed 0 bases, and the junction held 4 bases outside the gene matches. CDR1 SGHTA and CDR2 FQGNSA come from the germline V gene. This CDR3 is built from 16 residues. This same sample was also taken into another study, of T cells in Graves' hyperthyroidism and ophthalmopathy.

The chain combines TRBV7-2 with TRBJ1-5, with 9 bases fitting TRBD1. The sequence was obtained from a woman in her twenties or thirties with Graves disease. The input for sequencing was peripheral blood mononuclear cells (PBMCs), taken at new diagnosis, from a patient treated with antithyroid drugs. The chain's CDR3 is CASSSQGALSNQPQHF. The CDR3 DNA is TGTGCCAGCAGCTCACAGGGGGCCCTTAGCAATCAGCCCCAGCATTTT.